This TCR beta chain was sequenced for a study of beta chain features in type 1 diabetes. General observations from the study: Researchers report that Type 1 diabetes patients had moderately but significantly shorter TCRB CDR3s across all four CD4+ subsets. Any role of HLA type in TCRB rearrangement remained unresolved here. Reduced insertions and increased deletions marked VDJ junctions in type 1 diabetes patients.

The V gene's germline CDR1 is SGHTA and CDR2 FQGNSA. The length of the CDR3 is 16 residues. Trimming removed 5 bases at V and 4 bases at J, with 20 bases between. Expressed TCRB transcripts got sequenced, as all isolated RNA was reverse transcribed. The protocol was immunoSEQ multiplex PCR, while the TCRdb copy is restricted to in-frame clones and leaves out a portion. Among over 200,000 clones listed, roughly a tenth were seen once. Concerning this clone itself: Its antigen is not known.

The sample was naive CD4+ T cells from blood. The TCR originated in a man aged 30 to 39 with type 1 diabetes. V and J are TRBV7-2 and TRBJ2-5; maybe TRBD1 (7 bases). The DNA for the CDR3 is TGTGCCAGCAGCCAAATGGGCGGGCAGGGGGGAGAGACCCAGTACTTC. It yields the protein CASSQMGGQGGETQYF. Combining the CDR3 with reference TRBV7-2 and TRBJ2-5 gives the whole variable domain GAGVSQSPSNKVTEKGKDVELRCDPISGHTALYWYRQSLGQGLEFLIYFQGNSAPDKSGLPSDRFSAERTGGSVSTLTIQRTQQEDSAVYLCASSQMGGQGGETQYFGPGTRLLVL.